This paragraph covers one T cell receptor (beta chain) sequence. What it binds is unknown. Trimming cost V 3 bases and J 2 bases; bases outside gene matches: 2. This CDR3 is built from 15 residues. From germline, CDR1 is SGHRS and CDR2 YFSETQ. This sample was included in a study of OX40 agonist ivuxolimab in advanced cancers. Study in general: Cohort: about 82% men, mean age 60, aged about 20 to 85.

Assay used: immunoSEQ multiplex PCR; TCRdb lists only in-frame clones, some missing. The repertoire holds more than 50,000 clones, with 85% to 90% as singletons. Study-wide results and caveats: There was clonal expansion of CD4+ and CD8+ blood T cells by week 6 at 0.1 to 3.0 mg/kg.

The V gene is TRBV5-1, the J gene TRBJ2-2; 9 nucleotides line up with TRBD1. This receptor was identified in an adult with an advanced solid tumor such as melanoma, head and neck, liver or kidney cancer. Here the sequenced sample was CD4+ or CD8+ T cells sorted from blood, taken in a trial of the OX40 agonist ivuxolimab. CDR3 sequence (DNA): TGCGCCAGCAGCTGGGGACAGGGTAACACCGGGGAGCTGTTTTTT. Translating gives CASSWGQGNTGELFF.